One and the same sample provided the 11 T cell receptor beta chains below, sequenced in a study of T cells expressing NK-cell markers. Using the 5' RACE reads, TCRdb records one entry per CDR3 protein without DNA. The sample table sets out about 460,000 distinct CDR3 sequences. Sequencing input: blood T cells: a sorted CD56 or NKG2C T cell subset, CD4+ or CD8+ T cells, or bulk PBMC T cells (not recorded which). All receptors come from a woman aged 50 to 60 in good health.

The V and J genes are TRBV7-9 and TRBJ2-7; the TRBD1 assignment by TCRdb is unverifiable without DNA. CDR1 SEHNR and CDR2 FQNEAQ come from the germline V gene (reference sequence). This CDR3 has 14 amino acids. This CDR3 is CASSLAGAGYEQYF.

The V gene is TRBV29-1, the J gene TRBJ1-1; without DNA, the TCRdb call of TRBD1 cannot be checked. The germline CDR1 and CDR2 sequences are SQVTM and ANQGSEA. The CDR3 has 14 residues. This CDR3 is CSVPIQGWNTEAFF.

This chain uses TRBV5-1 with TRBJ1-3; there is no DNA to check the TCRdb D call of TRBD1. CDR1 and CDR2 from the germline V gene are SGHRS and YFSETQ. This CDR3 is built from 15 residues. CDR3 sequence reads: CASSLGGHVGNTIYF.

The rearrangement links TRBV28 to TRBJ1-4; without DNA, the TCRdb call of TRBD1 cannot be checked. Germline V gene sequence: CDR1 MDHEN, CDR2 SYDVKM. This CDR3 spans 16 amino acids. CDR3 sequence reads: CASSPGKGQGVEKLFF.

The CDR3 loop is CASSQPLGWQFF. The genes are TRBV3-1 and TRBJ2-1; TCRdb's D call of TRBD1 is untestable without DNA. This CDR3 has 12 amino acids. CDR1 is LGHDT, CDR2 YNNKEL, per germline (reference sequence).

The rearrangement joins TRBV5-1 to TRBJ2-5; as DNA is missing, the TRBD2 call by TCRdb cannot be tested. CDR1 and CDR2 from the germline V gene are SGHRS and YFSETQ. The CDR3 is made up of 16 amino acids. The CDR3: CASSQAEAIGGETQYF.

The V gene is TRBV24-1, the J gene TRBJ1-5. Germline values: CDR1 KGHDR, CDR2 SFDVKD. The CDR3 contains 13 residues. CDR3 loop: CATGGINNQPQHF.

The J gene is TRBJ1-5, the V gene TRBV7-3. Germline loops: CDR1 SGHTA, CDR2 FQGTGA. This CDR3 comprises 15 residues. CDR3 sequence reads: CASSLTSAGNQPQHF. Together with reference TRBV7-3 and TRBJ1-5, the CDR3 gives the full variable domain: GAGVSQTPSNKVTEKGKYVELRCDPISGHTALYWYRQSLGQGPEFLIYFQGTGAADDSGLPNDRFFAVRPEGSVSTLKIQRTERGDSAVYLCASSLTSAGNQPQHFGDGTRLSIL.

V is TRBV3-1 and J is TRBJ1-1; checking the TCRdb D call of TRBD1 is not possible without DNA. Looked up from germline, CDR1 is LGHDT and CDR2 is YNNKEL (reference sequence). The CDR3 consists of 13 residues. Here the CDR3 reads CASSQSRLHFLFF.

The chain couples TRBV2 to TRBJ1-2; TCRdb returns TRBD1, unconfirmable since there is no DNA. Germline CDR1 and CDR2: SNHLY and FYNNEI. CDR3 length: 13 residues. The CDR3 loop is CASRGTGFDGYTF.

This chain uses TRBV5-1 with TRBJ2-1; the TCRdb D gene call, TRBD1, has no DNA to confirm it. CDR3 length: 13 residues. Per germline, CDR1 SGHRS and CDR2 YFSETQ. The CDR3 region is CASSFHRADEQFF. Full variable domain (remainder filled in from reference TRBV5-1 and TRBJ2-1): KAGVTQTPRYLIKTRGQQVTLSCSPISGHRSVSWYQQTPGQGLQFLFEYFSETQRNKGNFPGRFSGRQFSNSRSEMNVSTLELGDSALYLCASSFHRADEQFFGPGTRLTVL.